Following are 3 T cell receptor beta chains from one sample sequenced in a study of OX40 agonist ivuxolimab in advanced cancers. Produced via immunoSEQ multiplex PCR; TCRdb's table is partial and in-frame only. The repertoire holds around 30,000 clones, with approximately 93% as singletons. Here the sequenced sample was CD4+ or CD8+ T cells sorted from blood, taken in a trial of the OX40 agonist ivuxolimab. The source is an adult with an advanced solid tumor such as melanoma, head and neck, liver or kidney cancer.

The CDR3 DNA sequence: TGTGCCAGCAGCTTCGACGGAGAACAGTACTTC. Its translation is CASSFDGEQYF. The chain combines TRBV7-9 with TRBJ2-7, with unresolved D. In germline, CDR1 is SEHNR, CDR2 FQNEAQ (reference sequence). The CDR3 has 11 residues. V dropped 3 bases and J dropped 10 bases, with 10 bases sitting between them.

Here the CDR3 reads CAWSVRQGANQPQHF. The CDR3 bases are TGTGCCTGGAGTGTACGACAAGGAGCCAATCAGCCCCAGCATTTT. The J gene is TRBJ1-5, the V gene TRBV30, with no clear D. The CDR3 totals 15 residues. Trimming cost V 0 bases and J 3 bases, with 12 bases left between them. Germline V gives CDR1 GTSNPN, CDR2 SVGIG (reference sequence).

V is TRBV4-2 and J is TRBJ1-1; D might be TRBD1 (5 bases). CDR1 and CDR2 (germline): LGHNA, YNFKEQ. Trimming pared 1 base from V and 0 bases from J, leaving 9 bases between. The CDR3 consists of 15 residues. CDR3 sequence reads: CASSQVLGVNTEAFF. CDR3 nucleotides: TGTGCCAGCAGCCAAGTCTTGGGGGTGAACACTGAAGCTTTCTTT.